The 25 T cell receptor beta chains given below trace back to one sample, sequenced in a study of T cells in Graves' hyperthyroidism and ophthalmopathy. The TCR beta CDR3 regions underwent amplification using RNA transcripts as the source. Researchers ran a first-round RT-PCR on the TCR CDR3 using the HTBI primer set. TCRdb reanalysed the multiplex PCR reads using MiXCR and keeps one entry per CDR3 protein. The profile covers 600,000 to 700,000 distinct CDR3 sequences, with roughly 14% appearing a single time and around 4.1% taken by the ten largest. Sequencing was done on a sample of blood. Receptors originate from a woman between 35 and 50 years old with Graves' ophthalmopathy.

This clonotype was recorded at least ten times. The chain has TRBV30 and TRBJ2-7, with TRBD1 matching over 11 bases. Germline trimming cut 4 bases from V and 7 bases from J; bases unmatched to any gene: 6. CDR3 length: 13 amino acids. Germline values: CDR1 GTSNPN, CDR2 SVGIG (reference sequence). The CDR3 here is CAWMGQGGLEQYF. The CDR3 DNA reads as TGTGCCTGGATGGGACAGGGGGGCCTGGAGCAGTACTTC.

This clonotype was seen repeatedly, ten times or more. This sequence joins TRBV19 and TRBJ2-2; D gene uncertain. The V end lost 10 bases, the J end lost 7 bases, and 13 bases lay between the germline ends. The CDR3 contains 12 residues. Germline V gives CDR1 LNHDA, CDR2 SQIVND (reference sequence). In nucleotides, the CDR3 is TGTGCCACCTCGTTGAGCAGCGGGGAGCTGTTTTTT. Translation gives CATSLSSGELFF.

Ten or more counts support this clonotype. The rearrangement links TRBV4-1 to TRBJ2-2, with TRBD2 matching over 7 bases. V was clipped by 10 bases and J by 3 bases; unmatched bases: 11. The CDR3 spans 15 residues. Germline loops: CDR1 MGHRA, CDR2 YSYEKL. CDR3 nucleotides: TGCGCCACAGCCCGGGAGGAGGTGGACACCGGGGAGCTGTTTTTT. It yields the protein CATAREEVDTGELFF.

This clonotype has a count of ten or more. V gene TRBV28 combines with J gene TRBJ2-2; 10 bases fit TRBD1. Looked up from germline, CDR1 is MDHEN and CDR2 is SYDVKM. V gave up 5 bases and J gave up 5 bases; unmatched junction bases: 2. This CDR3 spans 14 amino acids. In DNA form, the CDR3 reads TGTGCCAGCAGTGACAGGGGGCTTACCGGGGAGCTGTTTTTT. Its translation is CASSDRGLTGELFF.

This clonotype has at least ten counts. The V gene is TRBV27, the J gene TRBJ2-7; tentatively, D is TRBD1 or TRBD2 (5 bases each). CDR3 size: 14 residues. Trimming stripped 5 bases from V and 2 bases from J, with 13 bases between. Germline V CDR1 and CDR2: MNHEY, SMNVEV (reference sequence). CDR3 sequence: CASSPGRPPYEQYF. The CDR3, as DNA: TGTGCCAGCAGTCCGGGACGTCCACCCTACGAGCAGTACTTC.

In the case of this clonotype: This sequence may be a read error, since a much larger clone differs from it by one base. The CDR3 DNA follows: TGTGCCAGCAGCTCAGGGACTAGCGGGGTCCAAGAGACCCAGTACTTC. Translation: CASSSGTSGVQETQYF. The V call is TRBV5-8, the J call TRBJ2-5, with 13 positions matching TRBD2. The length of the CDR3 is 16 residues. The germline V gene encodes CDR1 SGHTS and CDR2 YDEGEE. V shed 3 bases and J 1 base; nucleotides not matched to a gene: 3.

This clonotype was observed many times. The gene calls are TRBV12-3 or TRBV12-4 and TRBJ2-7; possibly TRBD1 for D (5 bases). Trimming took 3 bases from V and 2 from J, leaving 20 bases between them. The CDR3 consists of 17 residues. Here the CDR3 DNA reads TGTGCCAGCAGTTTTGGGGCATCCGGGTACATAACCTACGAGCAGTACTTC. Translated: CASSFGASGYITYEQYF.

Ten or more counts support this clonotype. V gene TRBV20-1 combines with J gene TRBJ1-2; D is possibly TRBD1 (6 bases). Looked up from germline, CDR1 is DFQATT and CDR2 is SNEGSKA (reference sequence). V lost 0 bases and J 1 base, leaving 18 bases between the germline ends. This CDR3 spans 17 amino acids. CDR3 loop: CSARDRTAEGGNYGYTF. The CDR3 bases are TGCAGTGCTAGAGATCGGACAGCGGAAGGGGGTAACTATGGCTACACCTTC.

This clonotype was found many times. The V call is TRBV19, the J call TRBJ1-5; 7 bases are a match to TRBD1. V shed 8 bases and J 11 bases; nucleotides not matched to a gene: 15. CDR3 size: 14 residues. Per germline, CDR1 LNHDA and CDR2 SQIVND (reference sequence). The CDR3 DNA sequence: TGTGCCAGTCACTCCGGGACAGTATTCATGGCCCAGCATTTT. Amino acid sequence: CASHSGTVFMAQHF.

The table lists this clonotype with many counts. The J gene is TRBJ2-7, the V gene TRBV28; 11 bases map to TRBD2. Per germline, CDR1 MDHEN and CDR2 SYDVKM. The CDR3 is 13 amino acids. The J segment lost 4 bases and the V segment lost 10 bases, leaving 6 bases of the junction unmatched. The CDR3 region has the DNA TGTGCCATTCCGGGACTAGCGGAATACGAGCAGTACTTC. This gives the protein CAIPGLAEYEQYF.

This clonotype was seen ten or more times. The rearrangement links TRBV2 to TRBJ2-7; D is undetermined. The CDR3 runs 11 residues. Looked up from germline, CDR1 is SNHLY and CDR2 is FYNNEI. The V end lost 4 bases, the J end lost 12 bases, and 13 bases lay between the germline ends. CDR3 bases: TGTGCCAGCAGTGTGAAGGCAGCGACGTACTTC. This codes for CASSVKAATYF.

This chain joins TRBV5-6 and TRBJ1-5, with unresolved D. Per germline, CDR1 SGHDT and CDR2 YYEEEE. V lost 4 bases and J 6 bases, leaving 14 bases between the germline ends. The CDR3 length is 14 residues. Here the CDR3 DNA reads TGTGCCAGCAGCCGGAGCCCTTCTGGTCAGCCCCAGCATTTT. It translates to CASSRSPSGQPQHF.

Many counts were recorded for this clonotype. J is TRBJ1-1 and V is TRBV10-3; 7 bases map to TRBD1. This CDR3 has 13 amino acids. With 10 bases clipped from V and 4 bases from J, the junction kept 9 bases outside the gene matches. Germline assignment: CDR1 ENHRY and CDR2 SYGVKD. The CDR3 loop is CATTDRVGTEAFF. The CDR3 DNA follows: TGTGCCACTACAGACAGGGTCGGCACTGAAGCTTTCTTT.

This clonotype was seen many times. This chain uses TRBV28 with TRBJ2-7; D may be TRBD2 (6 bases). The germline V and J ends were trimmed by 5 bases and 1 base, with 15 bases remaining between them. CDR1 is MDHEN and CDR2 is SYDVKM in the germline V gene. This CDR3 is built from 15 residues. CDR3 nucleotide sequence: TGTGCCAGCAGTAACTACGGGGGTGAGTCCTACGAGCAGTACTTC. It specifies CASSNYGGESYEQYF.

This clonotype was recorded many times. V and J are TRBV3-1 and TRBJ1-1; TRBD1 is a possible D gene (5 bases). The CDR3 consists of 14 residues. The germline V gene encodes CDR1 LGHDT and CDR2 YNNKEL (reference sequence). V lost 3 bases and J lost 0, with 8 bases in between. DNA for the CDR3: TGTGCCAGCAGCCACACAGGCTTGAACACTGAAGCTTTCTTT. Encoded protein: CASSHTGLNTEAFF.

In its sample, this clonotype was seen many times. The J gene is TRBJ2-7, the V gene TRBV28, with TRBD2 as a possible D gene (5 bases). CDR3 size: 13 residues. V lost 5 bases to trimming and J lost 6 bases, with 14 bases between them. Germline V lookup: CDR1 MDHEN, CDR2 SYDVKM. The CDR3 sequence: CASSRPGSGEQYF. The CDR3 DNA is TGTGCCAGCAGTCGCCCGGGATCGGGCGAGCAGTACTTC.

In this sample, this clonotype turned up many times. The chain couples TRBV28 to TRBJ1-1; D gene ambiguous. Germline loops: CDR1 MDHEN, CDR2 SYDVKM. The CDR3 runs to 12 residues. The V end lost 4 bases, the J end lost 11 bases, and 14 bases lay between the germline ends. For the CDR3, the DNA is TGTGCCAGCAGTTCCCTGGGGAAGGAGGCTTTCTTT. This sequence encodes CASSSLGKEAFF.

This clonotype occurred many times. J is TRBJ1-1 and V is TRBV30; D remains ambiguous. The CDR3 consists of 13 residues. The V and J ends lost 2 bases and 0 bases respectively, with 7 bases between them. Germline CDR1 and CDR2: GTSNPN and SVGIG (reference sequence). CDR3 sequence (DNA): TGTGCCTGGAGTCCTCAGATGAACACTGAAGCTTTCTTT. Translating it yields CAWSPQMNTEAFF. Using reference TRBV30 and TRBJ1-1 for the parts outside the CDR3, the full variable domain is SQTIHQWPATLVQPVGSPLSLECTVEGTSNPNLYWYRQAAGRGLQLLFYSVGIGQISSEVPQNLSASRPQDRQFILSSKKLLLSDSGFYLCAWSPQMNTEAFFGQGTRLTVV.

In its sample, this clonotype was seen many times. V is TRBV20-1 and J is TRBJ2-7; perhaps TRBD1 as D (6 bases). This CDR3 spans 15 amino acids. V gave up 2 bases and J gave up 1 base, with 15 bases separating them. In germline, CDR1 is DFQATT, CDR2 SNEGSKA (reference sequence). The CDR3 DNA reads TGCAGTGCTAGACCGAAGACAGGAAGGTCCTACGAGCAGTACTTC. Encoded protein: CSARPKTGRSYEQYF.

The chain employs TRBV5-1 and TRBJ2-5; D not resolved. The CDR3 extends over 15 amino acids. Germline lookup yields CDR1 SGHRS and CDR2 YFSETQ. Deletions cut 4 bases from V and 2 bases from J, with 15 bases between. The CDR3 bases are TGCGCCAGCAGCGCCGCGGCGCGCCAACAAGAGACCCAGTACTTC. Its protein product is CASSAAARQQETQYF.

This clonotype occurred many times. The chain uses TRBV29-1 and TRBJ2-2; a weak D match, TRBD2 (5 bases). CDR3 length: 14 amino acids. From germline, CDR1 is SQVTM and CDR2 ANQGSEA. The germline V and J ends were trimmed by 3 bases and 0 bases, with 8 bases remaining between them. Written as DNA, the CDR3 is TGCAGCGTTGAGAGGGCCACGAACACCGGGGAGCTGTTTTTT. It is translated as CSVERATNTGELFF.

This rearrangement joins TRBV12-3 or TRBV12-4 to TRBJ2-7; 11 bases map to TRBD2. Trimming cost V 5 bases and J 7 bases; bases outside gene matches: 4. This CDR3 has 13 residues. CDR3 nucleotide sequence: TGTGCCAGCAGTCCGGGGACTAGCGGTGAGCAGTACTTC. This translates into CASSPGTSGEQYF.

In this sample, this clonotype turned up many times. CDR3 region: CASGGWDRMNTEAFF. CDR3 DNA: TGTGCCAGCGGGGGCTGGGACAGAATGAACACTGAAGCTTTCTTT. The chain employs TRBV2 and TRBJ1-1, with 7 nucleotides matching TRBD1. V shed 8 bases and J 0 bases; nucleotides not matched to a gene: 9. CDR1 is SNHLY and CDR2 is FYNNEI in the germline V gene. The CDR3 totals 15 residues.

This clonotype has at least ten counts. This chain joins TRBV27 and TRBJ2-7; D is perhaps TRBD1 or TRBD2 (5 bases each). The CDR3 consists of 15 residues. CDR1 is MNHEY and CDR2 is SMNVEV in the germline V gene (reference sequence). V was trimmed by 2 bases and J by 0 bases, leaving 11 bases between them. The CDR3 DNA is TGTGCCAGCAGTTTAAGGCCAGGGAGCTCCTACGAGCAGTACTTC. Translation: CASSLRPGSSYEQYF.

This clonotype occurred many times. The chain links TRBV29-1 to TRBJ2-7; TRBD1 agrees at 9 bases. The V segment lost 7 bases and the J segment 5 bases; nucleotides outside the gene matches: 6. The CDR3 sequence is 12 residues long. From germline, CDR1 is SQVTM and CDR2 ANQGSEA. CDR3 sequence reads: CSGGDREDEQYF. In DNA, the CDR3 is TGCAGCGGGGGGGACAGGGAGGACGAGCAGTACTTC.